This TCR beta chain was identified in a study of T cell responses to AZD1222 COVID-19 vaccine. TCRdb keeps only in-frame clones here, not all; method: immunoSEQ multiplex PCR. The repertoire consists of about 89,000 clones, with over 75% occurring once and the leading ten covering 5.5%. V lost 2 bases, J lost 1 base, and 26 bases lay in between. CDR3 length: 20 residues. The germline CDR1 and CDR2 sequences are LNHNV and YYDKDF (reference sequence). Sequencing used peripheral blood, obtained 28 days after the second AZD1222 dose. This TCR was sampled from an adult who received the AZD1222 COVID-19 vaccine. V gene TRBV15 combines with J gene TRBJ1-1, with D possibly TRBD1 on 5 matching bases. The CDR3 loop reads CATSRPSLGLEGRGNTEAFF. The CDR3 coding sequence is TGTGCCACCAGCAGACCTTCGTTGGGGTTGGAGGGGAGGGGGAACACTGAAGCTTTCTTT.